This T cell receptor (beta chain) came from a study of T cell responses to AZD1222 COVID-19 vaccine. TCRdb's copy holds only in-frame clones and misses some; the assay was immunoSEQ multiplex PCR. This sample yields 60,000 to 75,000 clones, of which 60% to 85% are seen a single time; roughly 4% belongs to the top ten. The CDR3 consists of 15 residues. V was pared by 4 bases and J by 0 bases, with 12 bases between. Germline V gives CDR1 KGHSH, CDR2 LQKENI. This receptor was taken from an adult who received the AZD1222 COVID-19 vaccine. The sample in question was peripheral blood, obtained 28 days after the second AZD1222 dose. V is TRBV18 and J is TRBJ1-1; a possible D gene is TRBD1 (6 bases). In nucleotides, the CDR3 is TGTGCCAGCTCACAAAGGACAGAAGTGAACACTGAAGCTTTCTTT. The encoded protein is CASSQRTEVNTEAFF.